The entry below gives a single TCR beta chain sequence along with its context. This sample stems from a study of blood T cell repertoires in COVID-19. Study at large: Italy, Spain and the United States were the sources of the convalescent and acute COVID-19 samples. The analysed material was cDNA or gDNA that came from T cells, B-cell-depleted T cells, or PBMCs.

The method was immunoSEQ multiplex PCR; TCRdb's version includes in-frame clones alone and lacks a portion of them. Of about 300,000 clones in the sample, roughly 86% were seen once. Sequencing was carried out using peripheral blood. This receptor was identified in a man in his late teens or twenties with active or convalescent COVID-19.

This CDR3 reads CASSYYLAGGPSTDTQYF. The CDR3 DNA follows: TGTGCCAGCAGTTACTACCTAGCGGGGGGCCCGAGCACAGATACGCAGTATTTT. This chain joins TRBV6-2 or TRBV6-3 and TRBJ2-3; 11 positions agree with TRBD2. Germline CDR1 MNHEY, CDR2 SVGEGT. The CDR3 contains 18 residues. The ends lost 1 base at V and 0 bases at J; junction bases unmatched: 6.